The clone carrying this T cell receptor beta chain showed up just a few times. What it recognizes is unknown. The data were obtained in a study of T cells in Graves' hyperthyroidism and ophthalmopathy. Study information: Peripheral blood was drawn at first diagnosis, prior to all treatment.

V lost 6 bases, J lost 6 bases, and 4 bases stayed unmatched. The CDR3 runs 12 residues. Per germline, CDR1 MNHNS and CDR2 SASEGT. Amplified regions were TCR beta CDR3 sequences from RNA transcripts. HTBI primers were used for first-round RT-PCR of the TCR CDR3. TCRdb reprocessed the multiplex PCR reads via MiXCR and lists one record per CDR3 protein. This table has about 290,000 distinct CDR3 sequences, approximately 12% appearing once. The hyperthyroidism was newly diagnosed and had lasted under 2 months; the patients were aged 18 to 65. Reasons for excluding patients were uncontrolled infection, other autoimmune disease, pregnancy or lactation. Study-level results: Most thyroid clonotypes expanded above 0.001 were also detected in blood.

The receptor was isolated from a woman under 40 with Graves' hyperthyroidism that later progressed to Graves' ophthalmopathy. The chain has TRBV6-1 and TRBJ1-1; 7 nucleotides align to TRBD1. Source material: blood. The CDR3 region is CASRTGLAEAFF. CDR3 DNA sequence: TGTGCCAGCAGGACAGGGTTGGCTGAAGCTTTCTTT.